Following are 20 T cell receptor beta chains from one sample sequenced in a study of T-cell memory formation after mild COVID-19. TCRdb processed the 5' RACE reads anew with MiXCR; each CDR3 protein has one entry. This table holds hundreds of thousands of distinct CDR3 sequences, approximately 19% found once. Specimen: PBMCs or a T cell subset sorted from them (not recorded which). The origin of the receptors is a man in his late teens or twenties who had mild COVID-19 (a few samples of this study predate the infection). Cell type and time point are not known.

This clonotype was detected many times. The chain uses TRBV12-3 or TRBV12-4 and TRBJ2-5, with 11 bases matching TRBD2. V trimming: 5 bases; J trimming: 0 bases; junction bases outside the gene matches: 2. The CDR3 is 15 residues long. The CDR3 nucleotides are TGTGCCAGCAGTGGACTAGCGGGCGACCAAGAGACCCAGTACTTC. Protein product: CASSGLAGDQETQYF.

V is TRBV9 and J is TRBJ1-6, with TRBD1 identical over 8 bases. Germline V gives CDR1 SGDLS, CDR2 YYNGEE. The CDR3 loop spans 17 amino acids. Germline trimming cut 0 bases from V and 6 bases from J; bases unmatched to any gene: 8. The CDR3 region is CASSVALVTGANSPLHF. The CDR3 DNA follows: TGTGCCAGCAGCGTAGCTTTGGTGACAGGGGCTAATTCACCCCTCCACTTT. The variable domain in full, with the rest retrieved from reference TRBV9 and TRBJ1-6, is DSGVTQTPKHLITATGQRVTLRCSPRSGDLSVYWYQQSLDQGLQFLIQYYNGEERAKGNILERFSAQQFPDLHSELNLSSLELGDSALYFCASSVALVTGANSPLHFGNGTRLTVT.

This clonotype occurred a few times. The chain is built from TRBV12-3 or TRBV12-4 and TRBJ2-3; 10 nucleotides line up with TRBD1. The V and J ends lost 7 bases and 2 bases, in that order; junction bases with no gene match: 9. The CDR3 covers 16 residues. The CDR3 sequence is CASKSWGTGDTDTQYF. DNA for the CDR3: TGTGCCAGCAAGTCCTGGGGGACAGGGGACACAGATACGCAGTATTTT.

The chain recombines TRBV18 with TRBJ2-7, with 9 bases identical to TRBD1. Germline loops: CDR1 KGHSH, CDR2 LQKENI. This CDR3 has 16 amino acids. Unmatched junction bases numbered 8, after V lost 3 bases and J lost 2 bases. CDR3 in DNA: TGTGCCAGCTCACCTATGGCGGGACAGGGAGCCTACGAGCAGTACTTC. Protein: CASSPMAGQGAYEQYF.

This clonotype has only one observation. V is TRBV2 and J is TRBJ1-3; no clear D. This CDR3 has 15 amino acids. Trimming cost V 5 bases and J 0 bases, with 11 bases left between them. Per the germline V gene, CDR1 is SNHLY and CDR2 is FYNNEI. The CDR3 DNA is TGTGCCAGCAGTAAGAGCAGCCACTCTGGAAACACCATATATTTT. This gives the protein CASSKSSHSGNTIYF.

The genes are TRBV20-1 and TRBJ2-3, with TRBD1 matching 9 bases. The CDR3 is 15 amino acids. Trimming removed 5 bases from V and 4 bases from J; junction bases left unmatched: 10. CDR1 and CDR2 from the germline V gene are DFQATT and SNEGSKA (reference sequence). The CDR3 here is CSASRTGVLADTQYF. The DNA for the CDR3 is TGCAGTGCTTCCCGGACAGGGGTCCTCGCAGATACGCAGTATTTT.

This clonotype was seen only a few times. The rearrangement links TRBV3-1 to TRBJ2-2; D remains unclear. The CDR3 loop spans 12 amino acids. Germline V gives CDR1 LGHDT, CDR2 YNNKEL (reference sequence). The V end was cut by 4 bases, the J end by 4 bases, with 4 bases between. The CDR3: CASSRATGELFF. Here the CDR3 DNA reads TGTGCCAGCAGCCGGGCCACCGGGGAGCTGTTTTTT.

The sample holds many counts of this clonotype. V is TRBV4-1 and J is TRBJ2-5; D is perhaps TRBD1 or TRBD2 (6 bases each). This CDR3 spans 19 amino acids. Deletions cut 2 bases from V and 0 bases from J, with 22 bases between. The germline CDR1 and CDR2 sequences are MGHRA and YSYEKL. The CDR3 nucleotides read TGCGCCAGCAGCCAATCAATAGGAAGTCCCGGGGGCTACCAAGAGACCCAGTACTTC. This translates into CASSQSIGSPGGYQETQYF.

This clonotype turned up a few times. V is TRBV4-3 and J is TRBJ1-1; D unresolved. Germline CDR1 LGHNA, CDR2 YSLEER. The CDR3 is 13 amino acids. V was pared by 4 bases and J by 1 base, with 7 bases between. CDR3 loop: CASSRNSNTEAFF. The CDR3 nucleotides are TGCGCCAGCAGCCGGAACTCGAACACTGAAGCTTTCTTT.

Here the CDR3 reads CASTPGGGQRVYGYTF. As DNA, the CDR3 is TGTGCCAGCACCCCGGGGGGGGGACAGCGGGTATATGGCTACACCTTC. The chain is built from TRBV7-2 and TRBJ1-2, with TRBD1 identical over 7 bases. With 7 bases clipped from V and 5 bases from J, the junction kept 16 bases outside the gene matches. From germline, CDR1 is SGHTA and CDR2 FQGNSA. This CDR3 is built from 16 residues.

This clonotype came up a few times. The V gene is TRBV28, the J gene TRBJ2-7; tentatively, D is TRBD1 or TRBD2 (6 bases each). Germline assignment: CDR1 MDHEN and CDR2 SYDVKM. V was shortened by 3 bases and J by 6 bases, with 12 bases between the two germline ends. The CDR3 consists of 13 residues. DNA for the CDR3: TGTGCCAGCAGTTTCGTCGAGGGGGGCGAGCAGTACGTC. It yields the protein CASSFVEGGEQYV.

The CDR3 protein is CASSGVVRSRGYTF. DNA for the CDR3: TGTGCCAGCTCAGGGGTCGTTCGCTCGAGGGGCTACACCTTC. The chain employs TRBV18 and TRBJ1-2; no reliable D call. The CDR3 runs to 14 residues. V lost 5 bases to trimming and J lost 8 bases, with 18 bases between them. Per germline, CDR1 KGHSH and CDR2 LQKENI. The full variable domain, completed using reference TRBV18 and TRBJ1-2, is NAGVMQNPRHLVRRRGQEARLRCSPMKGHSHVYWYRQLPEEGLKFMVYLQKENIIDESGMPKERFSAEFPKEGPSILRIQQVVRGDSAAYFCASSGVVRSRGYTFGSGTRLTVV.

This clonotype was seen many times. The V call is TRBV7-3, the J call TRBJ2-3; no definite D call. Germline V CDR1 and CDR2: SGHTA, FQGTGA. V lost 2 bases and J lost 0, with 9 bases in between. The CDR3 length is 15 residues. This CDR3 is CASSLLPSSTDTQYF. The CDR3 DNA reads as TGTGCCAGCAGCTTACTGCCTTCTAGCACAGATACGCAGTATTTT.

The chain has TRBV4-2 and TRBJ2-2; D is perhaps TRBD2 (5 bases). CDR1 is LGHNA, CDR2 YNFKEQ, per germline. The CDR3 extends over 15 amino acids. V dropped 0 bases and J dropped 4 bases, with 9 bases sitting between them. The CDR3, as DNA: TGTGCCAGCAGCCAAGATAAGACTACCACCGGGGAGCTGTTTTTT. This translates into CASSQDKTTTGELFF.

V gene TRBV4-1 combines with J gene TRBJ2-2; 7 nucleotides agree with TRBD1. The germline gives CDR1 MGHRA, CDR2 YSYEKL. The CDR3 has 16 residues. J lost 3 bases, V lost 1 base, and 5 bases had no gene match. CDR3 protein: CASSQGDSKYTGELFF. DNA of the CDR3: TGCGCCAGCAGCCAAGGGGACAGCAAGTACACCGGGGAGCTGTTTTTT.

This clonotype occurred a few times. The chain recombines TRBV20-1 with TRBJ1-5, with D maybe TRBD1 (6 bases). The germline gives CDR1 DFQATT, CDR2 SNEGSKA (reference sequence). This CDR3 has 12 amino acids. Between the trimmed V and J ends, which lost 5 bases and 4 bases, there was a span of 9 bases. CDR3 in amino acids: CSALQGNQPQHF. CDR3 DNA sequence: TGCAGTGCTTTACAGGGAAATCAGCCCCAGCATTTT.

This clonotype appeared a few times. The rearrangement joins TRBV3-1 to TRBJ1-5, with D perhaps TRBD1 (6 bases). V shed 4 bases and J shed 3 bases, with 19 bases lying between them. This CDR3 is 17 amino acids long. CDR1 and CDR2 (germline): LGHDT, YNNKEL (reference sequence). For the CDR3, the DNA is TGTGCCAGCAGCCCCTACAGGGTTCACGGTTCCAATCAGCCCCAGCATTTT. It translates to CASSPYRVHGSNQPQHF.

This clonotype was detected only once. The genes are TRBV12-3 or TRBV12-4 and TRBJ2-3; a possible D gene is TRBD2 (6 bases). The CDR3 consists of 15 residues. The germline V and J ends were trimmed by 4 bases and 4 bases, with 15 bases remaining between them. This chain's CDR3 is CASSYSGVQADTQYF. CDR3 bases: TGTGCCAGCAGTTACTCGGGAGTCCAGGCAGATACGCAGTATTTT.

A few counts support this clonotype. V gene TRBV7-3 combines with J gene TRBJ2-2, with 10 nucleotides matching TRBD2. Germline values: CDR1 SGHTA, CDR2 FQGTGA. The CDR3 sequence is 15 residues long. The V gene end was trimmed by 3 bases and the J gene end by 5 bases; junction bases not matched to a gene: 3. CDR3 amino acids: CASSLVAGGTGELFF. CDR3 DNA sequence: TGTGCCAGCAGCTTGGTAGCGGGGGGTACCGGGGAGCTGTTTTTT.

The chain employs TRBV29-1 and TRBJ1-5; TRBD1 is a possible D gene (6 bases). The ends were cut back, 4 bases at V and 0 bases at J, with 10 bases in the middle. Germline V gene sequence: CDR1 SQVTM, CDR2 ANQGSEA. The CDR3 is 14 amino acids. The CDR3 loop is CSVAWGLSNQPQHF. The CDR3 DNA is TGCAGCGTTGCCTGGGGGCTTAGCAATCAGCCCCAGCATTTT.